This TCR beta chain comes out of a study of memory CD4+ T cells and cytomegalovirus serostatus. Study at large: Donors were healthy Belgian adults, some 10 CMV seropositive and about two dozen seronegative.

The sort gate was single viable CD3+CD4+CD8-CD45RO+ cells for memory CD4+ T cells. Germline V gene sequence: CDR1 SQVTM, CDR2 ANQGSEA. V was pared by 3 bases and J by 3 bases, with 8 bases between. The CDR3 has 12 amino acids. Generated by immunoSEQ multiplex PCR, the TCRdb table keeps only in-frame clones and is missing some. The repertoire holds roughly 53,000 clones, with around 78% as singletons. The chain combines TRBV29-1 with TRBJ1-2; the D is unclear. Sequencing was done on a sample of memory CD4+ T cells from blood. The sequence came from an adult in good health and CMV-seronegative. CDR3 region: CSVDRLDYGYTF. In DNA, the CDR3 is TGCAGCGTTGACAGGCTGGACTATGGCTACACCTTC.